This note documents a single T cell receptor (beta chain) sequence. The antigen it recognizes is unknown. No base-level quality is on record; no much larger clone is a single base apart. The immunoSEQ assay, a bias-controlled multiplex PCR with V- and J-specific primers, was used to amplify TCR beta CDR3 regions from genomic DNA. A second PCR step added a proprietary barcode and Illumina adapter sequences to the CDR3 amplicons. An Illumina MiSeq instrument was used for sequencing of the CDR3 libraries. Per the source publication's procedure: Export and quality control were done with immunoSEQ Analyzer 3.0, while downstream analyses used R Bioconductor and Immunarch. Repertoire metrics were calculated using only productive rearrangements within the normalized downsampled data set. In the normalized cohort, clonotypes with more than 5 templates were defined as pathologically expanded. The Inverse Simpson Index was used to measure repertoire diversity. The non-normalized data set was used for CMV-specificity analyses so that all clonotypes could be captured. TCRdb provides this immuneACCESS table in a form limited to in-frame rearrangements. Some clones are lacking; in checked studies, under half of them reflect an unresolved V gene, and why the rest are absent is not known. V and J calls and clone size follow that table, whereas D and trimming were derived from the DNA. This sample gives 15,000 to 20,000 clones in total; about 83% of them show up just once. Of the sample, 4% to 4.5% falls within the top ten clones.

Taken with the paper, the label for time point translates to: 100 days after allo-HCT. Blood from recipients was drawn roughly 28 days before transplant, then again at days 30, 100 and 180 after transplant. Using Nuclei Lysis Solution, genomic DNA was extracted from unfractionated peripheral blood mononuclear cells that were either fresh or cryopreserved. V is clipped by 4 bases and J by 3 bases, and the sequence between their germline boundaries is 9 bases long. From the cysteine through the phenylalanine, the CDR3 covers 12 amino acids. Of the read, only the CDR3 DNA is kept; its 36 bases are in frame from base 1. Looking up the germline V gene yields CDR1 SQVTM and CDR2 ANQGSEA. The data derive from a study of T cell clonotyping in hematopoietic cell transplantation listed by TCRdb under 2021. Background for the entire study: A total of some 130 blood samples were gathered in the study from fewer than 40 consecutive transplant recipients along with their related donors. Recruitment of patients was conducted between 2015 and January 2017, and follow-up was continued until September 2020 or death.

Broader findings and caveats from the paper: Inverse Simpson Index values from donors and from recipients before transplant predicted broader TCR repertoire diversity after transplant. After transplant, TCR diversity in recipients dropped, and pathologically expanded clonotypes climbed progressively between day 30 and day 180. Only a small fraction of recipient repertoires overlapped donor repertoires, with over 95% appearing de novo at the given depth. The sample size was limited, and CD4 and CD8 repertoire contributions could not be separated because cells were not sorted.

This receptor was obtained from a male patient between 60 and 69 years old who had an allogeneic stem cell transplant from a related donor, so the T cells may come from the graft donor. Some clones in this sample may be carry-over from other donors' samples. This chain is built from TRBV29-1 and TRBJ1-2, with no confidently assigned D gene. The sequencing used PBMCs, collected 100 days after allogeneic stem cell transplant. The CDR3 loop reads CSVVGRDYGYTF. The nucleotide sequence is given as TGCAGCGTTGTAGGGAGAGACTATGGCTACACCTTC.